This T cell receptor (beta chain) was sequenced for a study of beta chain features in type 1 diabetes. Study results and caveats: For patients, the naive, central memory and Treg TCRB repertoires appeared more alike than for healthy donors. Moderately but significantly shorter TCRB CDR3s were found in Type 1 diabetes patients in all four CD4+ subsets. More deletions and fewer insertions at VDJ junctions were found in patients with type 1 diabetes.

This clone was seen a few times. The antigen remains undetermined. CDR3 length equals 16 residues. The V and J ends lost 6 bases and 1 base respectively, with 20 bases between them. CDR1 is SGHKS, CDR2 YYEKEE, per germline (reference sequence). A single heparinised blood sample, averaging approximately 110 mL, was obtained per donor. The authors sorted CD4+ naive, central memory, regulatory and stem cell-like memory cells via CD45RO/CCR7/CD25/CD127/CD95/CD27. The sequenced template was cDNA made from the entire isolated RNA. TCRdb keeps only in-frame clones here, not all; method: immunoSEQ multiplex PCR. The sample has hundreds of thousands of clones, more than 13% seen once.

The chain combines TRBV5-5 with TRBJ2-7; tentatively, D is TRBD1 (6 bases). The clonotype was recovered from a man aged 18-30 years with type 1 diabetes. Sequencing was done on a sample of naive CD4+ T cells from blood. CDR3 region: CASTLHGQSLSYEQYF. The CDR3, as DNA: TGTGCCAGCACCTTACATGGACAGTCCTTATCCTACGAGCAGTACTTC.